One sample yielded the 25 T cell receptor beta chains listed below, sequenced in a study of cytomegalovirus exposure and HLA in healthy donors. Use of 60 Vbeta and 13 Jbeta primers characterized the PCR. TCRdb's copy holds only in-frame clones and misses some; the assay was immunoSEQ multiplex PCR. The sample records about 160,000 clones, more than 65% being singletons. The sequenced material came from PBMCs. These receptors came from a man between 45 and 60 years old in good health and CMV-seropositive.

This clone is a singleton in its sample. The V and J genes are TRBV11-3 and TRBJ2-5; tentatively, D is TRBD2 (6 bases). TRBJ2-7 explains the end of the DNA better; the J call may be wrong. Germline CDR1 reads SGHNT; CDR2 reads YENEEA. The length of the CDR3 is 15 residues. The CDR3 coding sequence is TGTGCCAGCAGCTTAGGTAGCGGCACCTCCTACGAGCAGTACTTC. Its protein is CASSLGSGTSYEQYF.

This chain joins TRBV15 and TRBJ2-7; tentatively, D is TRBD2 (6 bases). This CDR3 is 14 amino acids long. Germline-derived CDR1 and CDR2 are LNHNV and YYDKDF (reference sequence). V was clipped by 3 bases and J by 2 bases, with 11 bases between them. The CDR3 reads CATSRVGLPYEQYF. CDR3 bases: TGTGCCACCAGCAGGGTGGGACTTCCCTACGAGCAGTACTTC.

The chain recombines TRBV10-1 with TRBJ2-3, with 16 positions matching TRBD2. V lost 2 bases, J lost 6 bases, and 8 bases stayed unmatched. Germline V CDR1 and CDR2: WNHNN, SYGVQD (reference sequence). The CDR3 is made up of 18 amino acids. The CDR3 DNA follows: TGCGCCAGCAGTGAGGTTGGGACTAGCGGGAGGGCGGGGGATACGCAGTATTTT. This codes for CASSEVGTSGRAGDTQYF.

The V call is TRBV7-2, the J call TRBJ2-1; 10 positions agree with TRBD2. This CDR3 region has 15 residues. Germline V gives CDR1 SGHTA, CDR2 FQGNSA. The J segment lost 4 bases and the V segment lost 4 bases, leaving 4 bases of the junction unmatched. DNA for the CDR3: TGTGCCAGCAGCTCCGGGACTAGCGCATACAATGAGCAGTTCTTC. It is translated as CASSSGTSAYNEQFF.

The V and J genes are TRBV7-9 and TRBJ2-1; 11 bases line up with TRBD2. This CDR3 comprises 17 residues. The V and J ends lost 5 bases and 7 bases, in that order; junction bases with no gene match: 13. Germline CDR1 and CDR2: SEHNR and FQNEAQ (reference sequence). Here the CDR3 DNA reads TGTGCCAGCAGCACACTATCTCGACTAGCGGGAAGGAATGAGCAGTTCTTC. Amino acids: CASSTLSRLAGRNEQFF.

This chain links TRBV28 with TRBJ2-5; a possible D gene is TRBD2 (7 bases). The J call may not be correct, given that the DNA end is closer to TRBJ2-7. Germline lookup yields CDR1 MDHEN and CDR2 SYDVKM. The CDR3 is 17 residues long. The CDR3 DNA reads TGTGCCAGCAGTTTTTTCTTTCGCGGGGGCCGCTCCTACGAGCAGTACTTC. It translates to CASSFFFRGGRSYEQYF.

The V and J genes are TRBV6-1 and TRBJ2-5; 8 bases are shared with TRBD2. The CDR3 runs 15 residues. Losses at the gene ends were 6 bases for V and 2 bases for J; bases not matched to a gene: 8. The germline V gene encodes CDR1 MNHNS and CDR2 SASEGT. CDR3 sequence (DNA): TGTGCCAGCAGGGGACTAGAATCTTTACAAGAGACCCAGTACTTC. Translation: CASRGLESLQETQYF.

The chain carries TRBV2 and TRBJ2-2; D is unresolved. The CDR3 runs to 15 residues. CDR1 and CDR2 from the germline V gene are SNHLY and FYNNEI. The V end lost 6 bases, the J end lost 0 bases, and 11 bases lay between the germline ends. Here the CDR3 DNA reads TGTGCCAGCAGCGCTGAGCCCGCGAACACCGGGGAGCTGTTTTTT. As protein: CASSAEPANTGELFF.

The chain has TRBV5-1 and TRBJ2-7, with 12 bases identical to TRBD1. The germline V gene encodes CDR1 SGHRS and CDR2 YFSETQ. Unmatched junction bases numbered 8, after V lost 4 bases and J lost 0 bases. This CDR3 is 17 amino acids long. CDR3 residues: CASSQPGQGAYSYEQYF. The CDR3, as DNA: TGCGCCAGCAGCCAACCGGGACAGGGGGCTTACTCCTACGAGCAGTACTTC.

The V gene is TRBV5-1, the J gene TRBJ2-7; D call uncertain. In germline, CDR1 is SGHRS, CDR2 YFSETQ. The CDR3 runs to 16 residues. V lost 0 bases to trimming and J lost 0 bases, with 13 bases between them. The CDR3: CASSLGPEVLSYEQYF. As DNA, the CDR3 is TGCGCCAGCAGCTTGGGCCCTGAGGTCCTCTCCTACGAGCAGTACTTC.

This clone was detected once. This chain uses TRBV6-5 with TRBJ1-2; D is undetermined. CDR3 length equals 16 residues. Germline-derived CDR1 and CDR2 are MNHEY and SVGAGI. V was pared by 1 base and J by 5 bases, with 17 bases between. CDR3: CASSYYLTGREYGYTF. The CDR3 region has the DNA TGTGCCAGCAGTTACTACCTGACGGGGAGAGAGTATGGCTACACCTTC.

The chain combines TRBV27 with TRBJ2-7, with 10 bases matching TRBD1. The CDR3 loop spans 15 amino acids. CDR1 MNHEY and CDR2 SMNVEV come from the germline V gene (reference sequence). With 6 bases clipped from V and 0 bases from J, the junction kept 5 bases outside the gene matches. Written as DNA, the CDR3 is TGTGCCAGCAGCCACAGGACAGGGGGCTCCTACGAGCAGTACTTC. It encodes CASSHRTGGSYEQYF.

The chain is built from TRBV5-1 and TRBJ2-7; TRBD2 aligns across 10 bases. Germline loops: CDR1 SGHRS, CDR2 YFSETQ. Losses at the gene ends were 2 bases for V and 3 bases for J; bases not matched to a gene: 8. The CDR3 is 16 residues long. This CDR3 is CASSLSGTSDFYEQYF. The CDR3 bases are TGCGCCAGCAGCTTATCCGGGACTAGCGATTTCTACGAGCAGTACTTC. Variable domain in full (rest from reference TRBV5-1 and TRBJ2-7): KAGVTQTPRYLIKTRGQQVTLSCSPISGHRSVSWYQQTPGQGLQFLFEYFSETQRNKGNFPGRFSGRQFSNSRSEMNVSTLELGDSALYLCASSLSGTSDFYEQYFGPGTRLTVT.

This clone came up a few times. The genes are TRBV28 and TRBJ2-2, with 14 bases identical to TRBD2. After removal of 5 bases from V and 5 bases from J, the junction contained 7 bases not matched to a gene. Germline V gene data show CDR1 as MDHEN and CDR2 as SYDVKM. The CDR3 loop spans 17 amino acids. CDR3 DNA sequence: TGTGCCAGCAGTCCAGCCGGGACTAGCGGGAGAACCGGGGAGCTGTTTTTT. Translated: CASSPAGTSGRTGELFF.

On this clone: One junction end does not reproduce the germline sequence, and a read error may be involved. The chain uses TRBV7-9 and TRBJ1-5; TRBD1 matches at 7 bases. The CDR3 runs 12 residues. Germline V gene data show CDR1 as SEHNR and CDR2 as FQNEAQ (reference sequence). The CDR3 DNA follows: TGTTCCAGCAGTCAGGGGGGACAGCCCCAGCATTTT. Translated: CSSSQGGQPQHF.

This clone appeared a few times. The chain uses TRBV5-1 and TRBJ2-6; 12 bases are a match to TRBD1. V was pared by 3 bases and J by 0 bases, with 7 bases of the junction left unmatched. This CDR3 has 19 residues. Germline CDR1 is SGHRS and CDR2 is YFSETQ. The CDR3: CASSSRGQGAISGANVLTF. DNA for the CDR3: TGCGCCAGCAGCTCGAGGGGACAGGGGGCTATCTCTGGGGCCAACGTCCTGACTTTC.

The chain links TRBV18 to TRBJ2-1, with 7 bases fitting TRBD1. Germline V CDR1 and CDR2: KGHSH, LQKENI. This CDR3 has 17 amino acids. Trimming removed 3 bases from V and 0 bases from J; junction bases left unmatched: 8. CDR3 sequence reads: CASSPQQGRPSYNEQFF. In DNA, the CDR3 is TGTGCCAGCTCACCCCAACAGGGGCGGCCCTCCTACAATGAGCAGTTCTTC.

A few counts support this clone. The gene calls are TRBV9 and TRBJ2-7; 9 bases are a match to TRBD1. The V segment lost 4 bases and the J segment 4 bases; nucleotides outside the gene matches: 6. The CDR3 sequence is 14 residues long. Germline V gene sequence: CDR1 SGDLS, CDR2 YYNGEE. CDR3 residues: CASSLGTGSYEQYF. CDR3 coding DNA: TGTGCCAGCAGCCTAGGGACAGGGTCTTACGAGCAGTACTTC.

J is TRBJ2-1 and V is TRBV29-1, with 7 bases fitting TRBD2. The trim removed 7 bases at V and 6 bases at J, leaving 9 bases unmatched. Per germline, CDR1 SQVTM and CDR2 ANQGSEA. The CDR3 covers 13 residues. This CDR3 reads CSGKGGPGNEQFF. CDR3 nucleotide sequence: TGCAGCGGGAAGGGAGGGCCGGGCAATGAGCAGTTCTTC.

This clone was counted a few times. The V call is TRBV5-4, the J call TRBJ2-7; 8 bases line up with TRBD1. V shed 4 bases, J shed 2 bases, and the junction held 5 bases outside the gene matches. The CDR3 contains 14 residues. Germline V gene lookup returns CDR1 SGHNT and CDR2 YYREEE (reference sequence). The CDR3 is CASSQDRVAYEQYF. The CDR3 region has the DNA TGTGCCAGCAGCCAGGACAGGGTAGCCTACGAGCAGTACTTC.

The chain employs TRBV27 and TRBJ2-7; the match to TRBD2 covers 12 bases. The CDR3 totals 15 residues. The germline V gene has CDR1 MNHEY and CDR2 SMNVEV (reference sequence). Trimming took 4 bases from V and 3 from J; bases not matched to a gene: 4. CDR3 sequence (DNA): TGTGCCAGCAGTTCAGGACTAGCGGGAAGCTACGAGCAGTACTTC. Translated, it gives CASSSGLAGSYEQYF.

The chain employs TRBV30 and TRBJ2-2; TRBD2 is a possible D gene (5 bases). The ends were cut back, 2 bases at V and 7 bases at J, with 11 bases in the middle. The CDR3 runs 13 residues. Germline values: CDR1 GTSNPN, CDR2 SVGIG (reference sequence). Here the CDR3 reads CAWSRVRDGELFF. CDR3 nucleotide sequence: TGTGCCTGGAGTCGGGTTCGGGACGGGGAGCTGTTTTTT.

This clone was seen only a few times. The rearrangement uses TRBV7-8 and TRBJ2-3; possibly TRBD2 for D (6 bases). CDR1 SGHVS and CDR2 FQNEAQ come from the germline V gene. Trimming removed 3 bases at V and 3 bases at J, with 7 bases between. The CDR3 has 13 residues. The CDR3 nucleotides are TGTGCCAGCAGCTTCGGGAGTACAGATACGCAGTATTTT. Residues: CASSFGSTDTQYF.

This clone was observed a handful of times. Other DNA sequences in this specimen translate into the identical CDR3. CDR3 amino acids: CASSLGGSSYNEQFF. DNA for the CDR3: TGCGCCAGCAGCTTGGGCGGGAGCTCCTACAATGAGCAGTTCTTC. The chain carries TRBV5-1 and TRBJ2-1; 7 nucleotides align to TRBD2. V lost 0 bases, J lost 0 bases, and 0 bases stayed unmatched. Germline loops: CDR1 SGHRS, CDR2 YFSETQ. The CDR3 has 15 amino acids.

The chain has TRBV5-8 and TRBJ2-5; 8 nucleotides match TRBD1. The CDR3 runs to 14 residues. Trimming took 1 base from V and 5 from J; bases not matched to a gene: 4. CDR1 SGHTS and CDR2 YDEGEE come from the germline V gene. CDR3 in DNA: TGTGCCAGCAGCTTGTTGGGGGACAGGGAGACCCAGTACTTC. Amino acids: CASSLLGDRETQYF.